This T cell receptor beta chain derives from a study of T cell changes during pregnancy in multiple sclerosis. Germline CDR1 and CDR2: MGHDK and SYGVNS. CDR3 length equals 15 residues. Trimming pared 8 bases from V and 1 base from J, leaving 17 bases between. Some clones are missing from TCRdb's copy, which holds only in-frame ones; the method was immunoSEQ multiplex PCR. The sample contains 130,000 or so clones, approximately 95% of which appear only once. This TCR came from a female donor with multiple sclerosis, enrolled in a pregnancy study. Sequencing used peripheral blood, obtained before pregnancy. The chain uses TRBV25-1 and TRBJ1-1, with D maybe TRBD1 (5 bases). CDR3 amino acids: CASLPPGQGNTEAFF. The CDR3, as DNA: TGTGCCAGCCTTCCACCCGGGCAGGGGAACACTGAAGCTTTCTTT. Using reference TRBV25-1 and TRBJ1-1 for the parts outside the CDR3, the full variable domain is EADIYQTPRYLVIGTGKKITLECSQTMGHDKMYWYQQDPGMELHLIHYSYGVNSTEKGDLSSESTVSRIRTEHFPLTLESARPSHTSQYLCASLPPGQGNTEAFFGQGTRLTVV.